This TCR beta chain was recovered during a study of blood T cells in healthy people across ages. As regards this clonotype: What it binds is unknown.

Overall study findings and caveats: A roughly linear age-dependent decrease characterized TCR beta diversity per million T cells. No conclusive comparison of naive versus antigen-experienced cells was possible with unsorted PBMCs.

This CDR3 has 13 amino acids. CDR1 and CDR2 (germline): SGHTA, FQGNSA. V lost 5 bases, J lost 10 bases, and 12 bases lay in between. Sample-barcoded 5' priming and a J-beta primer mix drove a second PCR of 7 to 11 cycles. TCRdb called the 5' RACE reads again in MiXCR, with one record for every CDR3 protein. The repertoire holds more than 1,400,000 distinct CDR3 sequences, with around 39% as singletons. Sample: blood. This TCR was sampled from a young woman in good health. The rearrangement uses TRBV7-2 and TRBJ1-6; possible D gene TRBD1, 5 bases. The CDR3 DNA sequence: TGTGCCAGCAGCCGCGGGGGTCAATCACCCCTCCACTTT. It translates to CASSRGGQSPLHF.